The clone carrying this T cell receptor (beta chain) showed up just a few times. The PCR contained 60 Vbeta and 13 Jbeta primers. Data came from immunoSEQ multiplex PCR; TCRdb stores just in-frame clones and leaves some out. The sample lists around 160,000 clones, approximately 71% occurring once. This sample was taken from a study of cytomegalovirus exposure and HLA in healthy donors. CDR1 and CDR2 from the germline V gene are SGHTA and FQGTGA. The trim removed 3 bases at V and 7 bases at J, leaving 2 bases unmatched. The CDR3 length is 13 residues. V gene TRBV7-3 combines with J gene TRBJ2-7, with 11 nucleotides matching TRBD1. Sequencing was performed on PBMCs. This TCR was sampled from a woman in her thirties or forties in good health and CMV-seropositive. CDR3 in DNA: TGTGCCAGCAGCTTCGGGACAGGGGGTGAGCAGTACTTC. Protein: CASSFGTGGEQYF.